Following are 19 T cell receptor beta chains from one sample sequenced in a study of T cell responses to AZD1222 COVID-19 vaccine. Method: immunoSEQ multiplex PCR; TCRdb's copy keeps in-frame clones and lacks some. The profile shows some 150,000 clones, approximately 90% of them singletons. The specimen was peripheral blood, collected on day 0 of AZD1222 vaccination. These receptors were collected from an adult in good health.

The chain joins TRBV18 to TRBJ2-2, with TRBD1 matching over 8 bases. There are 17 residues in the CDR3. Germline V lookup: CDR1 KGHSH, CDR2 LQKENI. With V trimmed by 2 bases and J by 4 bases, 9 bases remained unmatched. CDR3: CASSPAQTGAGTGELFF. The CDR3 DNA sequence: TGTGCCAGCTCACCAGCCCAGACAGGGGCAGGCACCGGGGAGCTGTTTTTT.

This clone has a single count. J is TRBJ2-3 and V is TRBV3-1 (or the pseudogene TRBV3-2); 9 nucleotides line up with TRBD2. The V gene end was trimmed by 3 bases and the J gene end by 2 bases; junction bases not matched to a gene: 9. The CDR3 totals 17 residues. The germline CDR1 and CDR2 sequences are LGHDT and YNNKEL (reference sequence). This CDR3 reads CASSHYKAGGFTDTQYF. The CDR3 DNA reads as TGTGCCAGCAGCCATTACAAGGCGGGAGGGTTCACAGATACGCAGTATTTT.

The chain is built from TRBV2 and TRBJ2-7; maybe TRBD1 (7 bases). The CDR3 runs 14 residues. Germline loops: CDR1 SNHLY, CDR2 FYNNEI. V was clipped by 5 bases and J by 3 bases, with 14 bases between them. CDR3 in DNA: TGTGCCAGCAGTCGGTACAGGGGACTCTACGAGCAGTACTTC. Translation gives CASSRYRGLYEQYF.

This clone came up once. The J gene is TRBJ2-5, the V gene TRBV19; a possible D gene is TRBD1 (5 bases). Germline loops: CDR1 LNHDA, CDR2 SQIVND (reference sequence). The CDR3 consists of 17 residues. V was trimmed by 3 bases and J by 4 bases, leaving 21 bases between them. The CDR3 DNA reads TGTGCCAGTAGTATCGAATTAGGGCAGGGAAGGAGAGAGACCCAGTACTTC. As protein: CASSIELGQGRRETQYF.

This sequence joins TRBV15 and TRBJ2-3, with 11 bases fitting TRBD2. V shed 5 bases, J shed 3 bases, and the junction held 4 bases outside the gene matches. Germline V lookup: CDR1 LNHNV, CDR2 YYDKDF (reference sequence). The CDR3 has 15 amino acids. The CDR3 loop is CATSGWTSGTDTQYF. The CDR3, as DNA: TGTGCCACCAGCGGATGGACTAGCGGGACAGATACGCAGTATTTT.

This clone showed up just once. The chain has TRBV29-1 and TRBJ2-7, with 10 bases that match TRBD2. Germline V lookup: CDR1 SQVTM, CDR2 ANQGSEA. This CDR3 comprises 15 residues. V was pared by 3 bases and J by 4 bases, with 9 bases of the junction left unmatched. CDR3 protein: CSVESAGGPEYEQYF. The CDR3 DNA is TGCAGCGTTGAGTCAGCGGGAGGGCCGGAATACGAGCAGTACTTC.

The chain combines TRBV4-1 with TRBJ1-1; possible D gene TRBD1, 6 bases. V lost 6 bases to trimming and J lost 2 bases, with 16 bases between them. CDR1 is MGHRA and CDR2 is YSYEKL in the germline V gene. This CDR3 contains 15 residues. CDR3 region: CASRQFEQGNTEAFF. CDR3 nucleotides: TGCGCCAGCAGACAATTCGAACAGGGAAACACTGAAGCTTTCTTT.

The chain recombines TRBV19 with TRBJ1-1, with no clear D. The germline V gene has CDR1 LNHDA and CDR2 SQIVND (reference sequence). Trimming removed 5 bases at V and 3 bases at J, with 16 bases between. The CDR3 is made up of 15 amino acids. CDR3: CASSPRTTGHTEAFF. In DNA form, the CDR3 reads TGTGCCAGTAGTCCGAGGACTACCGGACACACTGAAGCTTTCTTT.

The DNA for the CDR3 is TGTGCCACCAGCAGAGAGGGCTCGAACACCGGGGAGCTGTTTTTT. It translates to CATSREGSNTGELFF. This chain joins TRBV15 and TRBJ2-2; no clear D. Trimming removed 0 bases at V and 0 bases at J, with 5 bases between. The CDR3 consists of 15 residues. Germline assignment: CDR1 LNHNV and CDR2 YYDKDF (reference sequence).

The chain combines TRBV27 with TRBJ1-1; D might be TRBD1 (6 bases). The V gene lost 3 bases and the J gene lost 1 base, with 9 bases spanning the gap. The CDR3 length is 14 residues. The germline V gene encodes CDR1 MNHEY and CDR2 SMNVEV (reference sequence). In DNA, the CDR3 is TGTGCCAGCAGTTTTGGGGGGCGGAACACTGAAGCTTTCTTT. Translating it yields CASSFGGRNTEAFF.

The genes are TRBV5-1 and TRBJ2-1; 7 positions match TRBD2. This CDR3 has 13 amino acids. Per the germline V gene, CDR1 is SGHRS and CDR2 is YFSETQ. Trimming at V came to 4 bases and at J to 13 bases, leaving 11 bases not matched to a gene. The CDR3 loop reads CASSPGRESRQFF. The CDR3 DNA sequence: TGCGCCAGCAGCCCTGGGCGGGAGTCGCGTCAGTTCTTC.

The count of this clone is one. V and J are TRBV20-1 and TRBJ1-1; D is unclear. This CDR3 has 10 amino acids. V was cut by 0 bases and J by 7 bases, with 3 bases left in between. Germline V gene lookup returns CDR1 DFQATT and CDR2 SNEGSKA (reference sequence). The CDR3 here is CSAREGEAFF. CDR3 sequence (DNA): TGCAGTGCTAGAGAGGGTGAAGCTTTCTTT.

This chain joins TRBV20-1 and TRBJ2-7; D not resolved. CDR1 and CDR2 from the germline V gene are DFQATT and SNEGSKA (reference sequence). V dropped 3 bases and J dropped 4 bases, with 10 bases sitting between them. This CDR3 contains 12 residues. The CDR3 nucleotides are TGCAGTGCTAGTGTCCTTACGTACGAGCAGTACTTC. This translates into CSASVLTYEQYF.

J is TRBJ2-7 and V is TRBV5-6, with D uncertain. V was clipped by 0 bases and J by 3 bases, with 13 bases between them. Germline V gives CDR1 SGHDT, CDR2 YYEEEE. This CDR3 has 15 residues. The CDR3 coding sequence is TGTGCCAGCAGCTTGGCCCCGCGGATGAGCTACGAGCAGTACTTC. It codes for CASSLAPRMSYEQYF.

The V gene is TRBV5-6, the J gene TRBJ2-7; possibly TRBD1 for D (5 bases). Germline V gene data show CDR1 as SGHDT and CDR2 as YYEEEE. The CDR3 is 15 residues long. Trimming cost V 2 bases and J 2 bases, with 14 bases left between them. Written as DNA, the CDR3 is TGTGCCAGCAGCTTCCGGCAGTTAGGGGCCTACGAGCAGTACTTC. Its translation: CASSFRQLGAYEQYF.

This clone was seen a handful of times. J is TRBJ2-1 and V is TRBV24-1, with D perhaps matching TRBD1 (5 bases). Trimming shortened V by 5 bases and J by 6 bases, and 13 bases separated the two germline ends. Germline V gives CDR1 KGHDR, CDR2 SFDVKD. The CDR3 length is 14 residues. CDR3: CATSGSGMGNEQFF. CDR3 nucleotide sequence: TGTGCCACCAGTGGGTCAGGGATGGGCAATGAGCAGTTCTTC.

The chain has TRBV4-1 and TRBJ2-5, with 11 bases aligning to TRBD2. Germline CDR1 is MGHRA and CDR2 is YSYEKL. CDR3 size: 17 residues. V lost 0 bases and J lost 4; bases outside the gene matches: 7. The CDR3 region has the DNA TGCGCCAGCAGCCAAGAGGGAGGGCTAGCGGGAGGAGAGACCCAGTACTTC. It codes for CASSQEGGLAGGETQYF.

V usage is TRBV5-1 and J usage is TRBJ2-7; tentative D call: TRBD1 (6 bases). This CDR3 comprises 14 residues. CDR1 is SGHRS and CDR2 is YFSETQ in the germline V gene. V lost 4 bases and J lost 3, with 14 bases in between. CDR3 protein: CASSQGTQGYEQYF. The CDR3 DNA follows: TGCGCCAGCAGCCAAGGGACACAGGGCTACGAGCAGTACTTC.

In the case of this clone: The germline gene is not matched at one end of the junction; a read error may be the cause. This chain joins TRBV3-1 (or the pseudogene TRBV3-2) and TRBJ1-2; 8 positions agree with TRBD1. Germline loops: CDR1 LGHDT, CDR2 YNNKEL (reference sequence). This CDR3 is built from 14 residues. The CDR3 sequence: CASSVSGTGGKGLF. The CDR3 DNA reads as TGTGCCAGCAGTGTCTCGGGGACAGGCGGAAAAGGACTCTTC.